These 14 T cell receptor beta chains were all obtained from the same sample, sequenced in a study of long-term antiretroviral therapy in people with HIV. The assay, immunoSEQ v3.0, was run at survey level. Sequencing was performed with immunoSEQ multiplex PCR; in TCRdb, only in-frame clones are kept and a portion is missing. Among more than 20,000 clones listed, less than 85% were seen once. Material: unsorted PBMCs, obtained 2.3 years after starting antiretroviral therapy. The receptor set was obtained from a man between 40 and 49 years old with HIV.

The chain is built from TRBV2 and TRBJ1-3; D is unresolved. Trimming took off 0 bases at V and 5 bases at J, with 8 bases between the two ends. This CDR3 region has 14 residues. The germline gives CDR1 SNHLY, CDR2 FYNNEI. Written as DNA, the CDR3 is TGTGCCAGCAGTGAAGCTTACGGGAGAAACACCATATATTTT. Amino acids: CASSEAYGRNTIYF.

The V call is TRBV2, the J call TRBJ2-4; possibly TRBD2 for D (6 bases). Trimming took 3 bases from V and 5 from J, leaving 11 bases between them. This CDR3 is built from 14 residues. Germline assignment: CDR1 SNHLY and CDR2 FYNNEI. CDR3 protein: CASSDGGAQNIQYF. CDR3 sequence (DNA): TGTGCCAGCAGTGATGGAGGGGCGCAAAACATTCAGTACTTC.

This clone was counted once. The J gene is TRBJ2-4, the V gene TRBV11-3; D is undetermined. The CDR3 has 19 residues. Germline assignment: CDR1 SGHNT and CDR2 YENEEA. The V end lost 0 bases, the J end lost 0 bases, and 18 bases lay between the germline ends. CDR3 amino acids: CASSLDSGQALLAKNIQYF. The CDR3 DNA follows: TGTGCCAGCAGCTTAGATAGTGGCCAGGCCCTTCTAGCCAAAAACATTCAGTACTTC.

This chain joins TRBV11-1 and TRBJ2-7; D is perhaps TRBD1 (6 bases). V was clipped by 3 bases and J by 5 bases, with 14 bases between them. The CDR3 is 14 residues long. CDR1 and CDR2 from the germline V gene are SGHAT and FQDESV (reference sequence). The CDR3 nucleotides are TGTGCCAGCAGCTTCCAACAGGGTAGCGACGAGCAGTACTTC. Its protein product is CASSFQQGSDEQYF.

The rearrangement uses TRBV5-1 and TRBJ2-7; D ambiguous. CDR3 length: 14 amino acids. Trimming stripped 2 bases from V and 0 bases from J, with 9 bases between. CDR1 SGHRS and CDR2 YFSETQ come from the germline V gene. The CDR3 spells CASSFMANSYEQYF. Here the CDR3 DNA reads TGCGCCAGCAGCTTCATGGCCAACTCCTACGAGCAGTACTTC.

The V call is TRBV13, the J call TRBJ2-7; 7 nucleotides line up with TRBD2. The CDR3 has 14 residues. Germline trimming cut 6 bases from V and 0 bases from J; bases unmatched to any gene: 5. The germline CDR1 and CDR2 sequences are PRHDT and FYEKMQ (reference sequence). In DNA, the CDR3 is TGTGCCAGCAGTACCGGGACTACCTCCTACGAGCAGTACTTC. Protein product: CASSTGTTSYEQYF.

The chain employs TRBV5-6 and TRBJ2-6; D is perhaps TRBD2 (6 bases). Looked up from germline, CDR1 is SGHDT and CDR2 is YYEEEE. This CDR3 has 15 amino acids. V lost 4 bases and J 0 bases, leaving 8 bases between the germline ends. CDR3 loop: CASSRGGSGANVLTF. CDR3 in DNA: TGTGCCAGCAGCCGGGGAGGCTCTGGGGCCAACGTCCTGACTTTC.

The CDR3 DNA is TGTGCCTGGAGGGGACAGGGACGGGGAAACACCATATATTTT. Its protein product is CAWRGQGRGNTIYF. This chain connects TRBV30 to TRBJ1-3; TRBD1 aligns across 9 bases. The CDR3 is made up of 14 amino acids. Germline V gives CDR1 GTSNPN, CDR2 SVGIG (reference sequence). Unmatched junction bases numbered 4, after V lost 3 bases and J lost 4 bases.

This clone was detected a few times. The chain links TRBV19 to TRBJ2-3; possibly TRBD2 for D (6 bases). The germline gives CDR1 LNHDA, CDR2 SQIVND (reference sequence). V was shortened by 1 base and J by 1 base, with 6 bases between the two germline ends. The CDR3 is 14 amino acids. The CDR3 reads CASSIAGGTDTQYF. CDR3 nucleotides: TGTGCCAGTAGTATAGCGGGAGGCACAGATACGCAGTATTTT.

The rearrangement links TRBV6-1 to TRBJ2-3; tentative D call: TRBD2 (6 bases). This CDR3 region has 14 residues. Per germline, CDR1 MNHNS and CDR2 SASEGT. V lost 2 bases to trimming and J lost 4 bases, with 10 bases between them. The CDR3 protein is CASSETLAPDTQYF. In DNA, the CDR3 is TGTGCCAGCAGTGAAACACTAGCCCCAGATACGCAGTATTTT.

The genes are TRBV5-1 and TRBJ2-3; D call uncertain. Germline V gives CDR1 SGHRS, CDR2 YFSETQ. Trimming left V 6 bases short and J 6 bases short, with 20 bases between. This CDR3 comprises 15 residues. The CDR3 coding sequence is TGCGCCAGCACGGCCCTCCAAAGAGCCTCTGATACGCAGTATTTT. Its translation: CASTALQRASDTQYF.

The chain joins TRBV5-1 to TRBJ2-1; 10 bases map to TRBD2. Germline assignment: CDR1 SGHRS and CDR2 YFSETQ. This CDR3 comprises 12 residues. With V trimmed by 3 bases and J by 10 bases, 1 base remained unmatched. The CDR3 DNA reads as TGCGCCAGCAGCTGGACTAGCGGAGAGCAGTTCTTC. Translated, it gives CASSWTSGEQFF.

V is TRBV5-1 and J is TRBJ2-7, with a tentative D call TRBD1 (6 bases). Trimming stripped 1 base from V and 2 bases from J, with 10 bases between. Germline CDR1 is SGHRS and CDR2 is YFSETQ. CDR3 length: 14 residues. The CDR3 coding sequence is TGCGCCAGCAGCTTGCAGGGGTCAGCCTACGAGCAGTACTTC. Translation gives CASSLQGSAYEQYF.

The chain has TRBV30 and TRBJ2-7, with TRBD2 matching 11 bases. CDR1 GTSNPN and CDR2 SVGIG come from the germline V gene (reference sequence). Trimming at V came to 3 bases and at J to 3 bases, leaving 4 bases not matched to a gene. There are 14 residues in the CDR3. The CDR3 region has the DNA TGTGCCTGGAGACCACTAGCGGGAGTCTACGAGCAGTACTTC. Protein product: CAWRPLAGVYEQYF.